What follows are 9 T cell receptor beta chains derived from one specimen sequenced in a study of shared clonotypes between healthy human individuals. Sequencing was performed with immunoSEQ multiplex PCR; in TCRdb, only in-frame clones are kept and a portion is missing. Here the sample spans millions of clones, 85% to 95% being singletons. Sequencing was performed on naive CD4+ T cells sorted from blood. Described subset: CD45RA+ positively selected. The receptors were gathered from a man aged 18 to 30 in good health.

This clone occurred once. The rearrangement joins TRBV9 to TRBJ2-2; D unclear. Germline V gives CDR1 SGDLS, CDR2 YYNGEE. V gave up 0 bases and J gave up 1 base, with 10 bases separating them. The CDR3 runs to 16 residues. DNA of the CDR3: TGTGCCAGCAGCGTAGAGGCAGCCTTGAACACCGGGGAGCTGTTTTTT. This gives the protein CASSVEAALNTGELFF.

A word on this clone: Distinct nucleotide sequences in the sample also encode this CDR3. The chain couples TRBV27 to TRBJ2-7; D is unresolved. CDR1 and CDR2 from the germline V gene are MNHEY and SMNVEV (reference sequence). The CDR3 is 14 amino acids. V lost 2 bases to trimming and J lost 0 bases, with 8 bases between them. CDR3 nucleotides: TGTGCCAGCAGTTTAGCTCGTAGCTCCTACGAGCAGTACTTC. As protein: CASSLARSSYEQYF.

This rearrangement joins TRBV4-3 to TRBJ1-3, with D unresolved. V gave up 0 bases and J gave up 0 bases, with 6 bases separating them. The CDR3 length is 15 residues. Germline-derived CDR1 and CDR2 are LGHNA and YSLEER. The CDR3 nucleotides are TGCGCCAGCAGCCAAGATTGGGGCTCTGGAAACACCATATATTTT. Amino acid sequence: CASSQDWGSGNTIYF.

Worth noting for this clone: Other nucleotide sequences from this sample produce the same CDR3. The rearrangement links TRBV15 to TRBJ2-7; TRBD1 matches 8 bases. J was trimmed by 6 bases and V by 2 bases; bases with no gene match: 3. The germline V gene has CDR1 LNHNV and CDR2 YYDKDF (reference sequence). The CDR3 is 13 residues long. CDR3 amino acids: CATSRQGAGEQYF. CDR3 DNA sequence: TGTGCCACCAGCAGACAGGGGGCTGGCGAGCAGTACTTC.

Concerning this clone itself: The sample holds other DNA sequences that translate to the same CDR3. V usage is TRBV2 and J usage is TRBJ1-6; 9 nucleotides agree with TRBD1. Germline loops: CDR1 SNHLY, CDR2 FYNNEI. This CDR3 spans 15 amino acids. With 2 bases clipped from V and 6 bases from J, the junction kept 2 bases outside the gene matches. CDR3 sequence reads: CASSESGQGNSPLHF. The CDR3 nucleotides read TGTGCCAGCAGTGAATCGGGACAGGGTAATTCACCCCTCCACTTT.

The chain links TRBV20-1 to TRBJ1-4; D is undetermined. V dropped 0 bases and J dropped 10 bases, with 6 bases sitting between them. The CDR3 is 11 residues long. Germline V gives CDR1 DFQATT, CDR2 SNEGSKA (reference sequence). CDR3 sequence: CSARDEGKLFF. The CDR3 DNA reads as TGCAGTGCTAGAGATGAGGGAAAACTGTTTTTT.

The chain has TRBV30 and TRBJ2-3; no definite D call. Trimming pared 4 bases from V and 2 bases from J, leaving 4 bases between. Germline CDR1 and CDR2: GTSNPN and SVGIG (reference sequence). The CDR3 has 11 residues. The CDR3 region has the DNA TGTGCCTGGACCCACACAGATACGCAGTATTTT. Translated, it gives CAWTHTDTQYF.

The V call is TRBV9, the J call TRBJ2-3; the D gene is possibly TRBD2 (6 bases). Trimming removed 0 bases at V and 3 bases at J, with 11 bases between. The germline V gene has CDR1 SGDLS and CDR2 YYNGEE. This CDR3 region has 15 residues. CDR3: CASSVAAGRTDTQYF. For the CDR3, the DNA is TGTGCCAGCAGCGTAGCTGCGGGGCGGACAGATACGCAGTATTTT.

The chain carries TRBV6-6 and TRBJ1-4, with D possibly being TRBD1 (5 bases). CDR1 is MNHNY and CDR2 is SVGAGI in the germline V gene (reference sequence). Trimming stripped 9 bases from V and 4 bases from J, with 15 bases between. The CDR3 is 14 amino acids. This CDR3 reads CASTVGQVNEKLFF. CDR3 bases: TGTGCCAGTACCGTCGGACAAGTTAATGAAAAACTGTTTTTT.